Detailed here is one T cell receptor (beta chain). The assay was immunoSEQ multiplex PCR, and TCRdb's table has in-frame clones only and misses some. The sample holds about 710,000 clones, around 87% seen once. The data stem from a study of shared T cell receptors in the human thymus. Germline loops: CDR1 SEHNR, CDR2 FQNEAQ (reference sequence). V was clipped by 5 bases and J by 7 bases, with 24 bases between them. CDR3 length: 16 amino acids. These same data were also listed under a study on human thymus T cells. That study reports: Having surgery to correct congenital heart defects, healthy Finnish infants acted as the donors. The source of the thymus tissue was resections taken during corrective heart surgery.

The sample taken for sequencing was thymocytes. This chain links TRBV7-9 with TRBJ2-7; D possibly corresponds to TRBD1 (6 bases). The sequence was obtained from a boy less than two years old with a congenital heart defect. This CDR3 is CASSMQGRKLLREQYF. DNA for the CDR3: TGTGCCAGCAGCATGCAGGGGAGAAAACTCCTACGGGAGCAGTACTTC. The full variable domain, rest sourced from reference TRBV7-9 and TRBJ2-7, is DTGVSQNPRHKITKRGQNVTFRCDPISEHNRLYWYRQTLGQGPEFLTYFQNEAQLEKSRLLSDRFSAERPKGSFSTLEIQRTEQGDSAMYLCASSMQGRKLLREQYFGPGTRLTVT.